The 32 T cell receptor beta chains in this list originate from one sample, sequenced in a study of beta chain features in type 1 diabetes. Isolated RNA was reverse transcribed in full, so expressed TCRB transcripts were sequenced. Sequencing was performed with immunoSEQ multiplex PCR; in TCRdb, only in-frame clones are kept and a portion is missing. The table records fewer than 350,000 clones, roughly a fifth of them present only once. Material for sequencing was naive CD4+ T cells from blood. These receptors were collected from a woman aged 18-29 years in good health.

This CDR3 reads CASSQDLRQGVSYNSPLHF. In nucleotides, the CDR3 is TGTGCCAGCAGCCAAGATCTACGACAGGGGGTCTCCTATAATTCACCCCTCCACTTT. This sequence joins TRBV4-2 and TRBJ1-6; TRBD1 agrees at 9 bases. The CDR3 loop spans 19 amino acids. CDR1 and CDR2 (germline): LGHNA, YNFKEQ. With V trimmed by 0 bases and J by 0 bases, 6 bases remained unmatched.

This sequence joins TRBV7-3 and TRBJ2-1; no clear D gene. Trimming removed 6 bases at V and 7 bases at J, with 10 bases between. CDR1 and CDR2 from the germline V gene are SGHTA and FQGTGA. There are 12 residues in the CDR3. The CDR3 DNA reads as TGTGCCAGCAGTTCTTTCGGTAATGAGCAGTTCTTC. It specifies CASSSFGNEQFF.

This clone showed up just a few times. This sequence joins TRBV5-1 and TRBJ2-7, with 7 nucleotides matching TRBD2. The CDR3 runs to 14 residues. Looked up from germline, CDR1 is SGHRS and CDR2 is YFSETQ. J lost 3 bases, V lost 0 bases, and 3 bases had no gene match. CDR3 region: CASSLGTSDYEQYF. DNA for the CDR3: TGCGCCAGCAGCTTGGGAACTAGCGACTACGAGCAGTACTTC.

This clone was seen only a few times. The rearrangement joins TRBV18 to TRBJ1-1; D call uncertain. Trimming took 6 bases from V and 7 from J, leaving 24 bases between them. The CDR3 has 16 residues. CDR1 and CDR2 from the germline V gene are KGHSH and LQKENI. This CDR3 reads CASSPGSGRVGGEAFF. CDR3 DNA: TGTGCCAGCTCTCCCGGCTCTGGTCGGGTCGGTGGTGAAGCTTTCTTT.

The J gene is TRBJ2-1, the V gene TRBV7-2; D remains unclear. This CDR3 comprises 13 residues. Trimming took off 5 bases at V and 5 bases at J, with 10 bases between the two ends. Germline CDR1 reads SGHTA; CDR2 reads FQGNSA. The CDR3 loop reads CASSPVGDNEQFF. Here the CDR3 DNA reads TGTGCCAGCAGCCCGGTCGGTGACAATGAGCAGTTCTTC. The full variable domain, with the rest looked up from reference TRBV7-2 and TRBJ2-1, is GAGVSQSPSNKVTEKGKDVELRCDPISGHTALYWYRQSLGQGLEFLIYFQGNSAPDKSGLPSDRFSAERTGGSVSTLTIQRTQQEDSAVYLCASSPVGDNEQFFGPGTRLTVL.

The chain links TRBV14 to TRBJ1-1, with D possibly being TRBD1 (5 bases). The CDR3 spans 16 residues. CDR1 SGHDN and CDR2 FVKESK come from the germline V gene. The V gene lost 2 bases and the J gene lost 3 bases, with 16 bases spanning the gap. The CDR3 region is CASSQLRARGDTEAFF. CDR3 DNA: TGTGCCAGCAGCCAACTGAGGGCCCGGGGGGACACTGAAGCTTTCTTT.

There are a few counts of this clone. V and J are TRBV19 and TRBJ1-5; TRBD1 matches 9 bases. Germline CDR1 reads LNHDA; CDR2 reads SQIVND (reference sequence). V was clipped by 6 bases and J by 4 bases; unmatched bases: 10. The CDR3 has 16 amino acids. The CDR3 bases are TGTGCCAGTAGGAAGTATAAGACAGGGGGAAATCAGCCCCAGCATTTT. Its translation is CASRKYKTGGNQPQHF.

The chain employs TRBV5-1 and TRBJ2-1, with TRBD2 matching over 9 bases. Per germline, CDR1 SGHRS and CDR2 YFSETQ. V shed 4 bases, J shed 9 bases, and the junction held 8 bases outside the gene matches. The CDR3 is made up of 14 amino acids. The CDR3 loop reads CASSLGLAIPEQFF. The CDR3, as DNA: TGCGCCAGCAGCCTGGGACTAGCCATCCCTGAGCAGTTCTTC.

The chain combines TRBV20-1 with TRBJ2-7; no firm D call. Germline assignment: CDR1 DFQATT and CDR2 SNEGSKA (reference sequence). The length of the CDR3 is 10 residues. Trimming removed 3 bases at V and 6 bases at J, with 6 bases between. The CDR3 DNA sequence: TGCAGTGCTAGTAATAGCGAGCAGTACTTC. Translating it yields CSASNSEQYF.

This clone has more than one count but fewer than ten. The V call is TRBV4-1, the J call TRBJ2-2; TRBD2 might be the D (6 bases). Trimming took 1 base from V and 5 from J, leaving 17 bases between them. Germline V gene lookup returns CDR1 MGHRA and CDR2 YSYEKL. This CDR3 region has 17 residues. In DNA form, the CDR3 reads TGCGCCAGCAGCCAAGGGACTGGAGGAGGAGGGACCGGGGAGCTGTTTTTT. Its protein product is CASSQGTGGGGTGELFF.

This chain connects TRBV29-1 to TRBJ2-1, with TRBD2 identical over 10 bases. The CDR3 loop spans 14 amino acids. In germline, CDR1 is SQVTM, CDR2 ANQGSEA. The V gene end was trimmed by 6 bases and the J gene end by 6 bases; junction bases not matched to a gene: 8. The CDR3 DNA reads TGCAGCGTATCCTTAGCGGGGGGCATCAATGAGCAGTTCTTC. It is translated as CSVSLAGGINEQFF.

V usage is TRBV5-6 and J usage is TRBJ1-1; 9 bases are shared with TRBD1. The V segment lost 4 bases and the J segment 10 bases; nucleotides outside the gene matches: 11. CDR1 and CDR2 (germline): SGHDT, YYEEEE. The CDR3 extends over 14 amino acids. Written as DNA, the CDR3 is TGTGCCAGCAGCGACGTGAACAGGGGGCGGCGAGCTTTCTTT. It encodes CASSDVNRGRRAFF.

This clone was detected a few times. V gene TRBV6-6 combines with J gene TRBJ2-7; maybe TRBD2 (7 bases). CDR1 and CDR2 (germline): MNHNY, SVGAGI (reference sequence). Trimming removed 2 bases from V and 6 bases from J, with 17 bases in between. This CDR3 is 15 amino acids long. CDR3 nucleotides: TGTGCCAGCAGTTACCTGGGACAAACGGGGGGCGAGCAGTACTTC. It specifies CASSYLGQTGGEQYF.

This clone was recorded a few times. DNA for the CDR3: TGTGCCAGCAGCACGGGACTAGCGGTCTACGAGCAGTACTTC. Its translation: CASSTGLAVYEQYF. This chain joins TRBV9 and TRBJ2-7; 11 nucleotides match TRBD2. The CDR3 totals 14 residues. The junction had 3 bases not matched to a gene; V was cut back by 4 bases and J by 3 bases. Looked up from germline, CDR1 is SGDLS and CDR2 is YYNGEE.

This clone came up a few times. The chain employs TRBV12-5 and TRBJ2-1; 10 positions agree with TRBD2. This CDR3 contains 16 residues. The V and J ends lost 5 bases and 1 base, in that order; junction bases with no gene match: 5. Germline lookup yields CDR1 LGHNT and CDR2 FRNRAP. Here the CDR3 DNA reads TGTGCTAGTGGTCGGGGACTAGCGATTTCCTACAATGAGCAGTTCTTC. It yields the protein CASGRGLAISYNEQFF.

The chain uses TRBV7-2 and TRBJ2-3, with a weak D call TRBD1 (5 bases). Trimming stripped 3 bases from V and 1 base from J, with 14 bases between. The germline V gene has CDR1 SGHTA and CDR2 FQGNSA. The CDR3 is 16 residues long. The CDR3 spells CASSFNRGFGTDTQYF. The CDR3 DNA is TGTGCCAGCAGCTTTAATAGGGGTTTTGGCACAGATACGCAGTATTTT.

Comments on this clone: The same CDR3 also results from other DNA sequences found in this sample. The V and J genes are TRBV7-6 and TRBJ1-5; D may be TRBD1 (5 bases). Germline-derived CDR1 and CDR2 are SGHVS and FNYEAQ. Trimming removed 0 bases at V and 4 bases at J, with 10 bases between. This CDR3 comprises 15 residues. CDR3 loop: CASSLAWGGNQPQHF. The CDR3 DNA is TGTGCCAGCAGCTTAGCCTGGGGCGGTAATCAGCCCCAGCATTTT.

DNA for the CDR3: TGTGCCAGCAGCTTAGCCAGGAACAGCAATCAGCCCCAGCATTTT. Residues: CASSLARNSNQPQHF. This rearrangement joins TRBV7-2 to TRBJ1-5; D call uncertain. CDR1 is SGHTA and CDR2 is FQGNSA in the germline V gene. The CDR3 extends over 15 amino acids. V lost 0 bases and J lost 1, with 7 bases in between. Combining the CDR3 with reference TRBV7-2 and TRBJ1-5 gives the whole variable domain GAGVSQSPSNKVTEKGKDVELRCDPISGHTALYWYRQSLGQGLEFLIYFQGNSAPDKSGLPSDRFSAERTGGSVSTLTIQRTQQEDSAVYLCASSLARNSNQPQHFGDGTRLSIL.

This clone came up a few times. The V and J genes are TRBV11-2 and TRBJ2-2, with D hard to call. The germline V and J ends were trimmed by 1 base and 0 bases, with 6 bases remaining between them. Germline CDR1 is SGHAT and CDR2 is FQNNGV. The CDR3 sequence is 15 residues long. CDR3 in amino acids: CASSLVAANTGELFF. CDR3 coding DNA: TGTGCCAGCAGCTTAGTGGCAGCGAACACCGGGGAGCTGTTTTTT.

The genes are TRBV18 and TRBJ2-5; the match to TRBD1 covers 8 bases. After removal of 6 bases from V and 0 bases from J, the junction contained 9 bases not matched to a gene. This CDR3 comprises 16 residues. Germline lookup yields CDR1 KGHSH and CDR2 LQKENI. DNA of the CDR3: TGTGCCAGCTCCCCCTTCAAGACAGGGGACCAAGAGACCCAGTACTTC. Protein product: CASSPFKTGDQETQYF.

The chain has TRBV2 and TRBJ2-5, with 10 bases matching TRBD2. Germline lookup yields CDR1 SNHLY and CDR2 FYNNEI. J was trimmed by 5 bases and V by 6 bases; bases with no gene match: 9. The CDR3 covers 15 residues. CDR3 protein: CASSPTGTSDETQYF. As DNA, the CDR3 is TGTGCCAGCAGCCCCACAGGGACTAGCGACGAGACCCAGTACTTC.

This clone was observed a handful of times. The CDR3 protein is CASNNYLSYEQYF. DNA for the CDR3: TGTGCCAGCAACAACTACCTCTCCTACGAGCAGTACTTC. The genes are TRBV7-2 and TRBJ2-7; D not certain. The CDR3 extends over 13 amino acids. Germline V lookup: CDR1 SGHTA, CDR2 FQGNSA. Between the trimmed V and J ends, which lost 7 bases and 0 bases, there was a span of 10 bases.

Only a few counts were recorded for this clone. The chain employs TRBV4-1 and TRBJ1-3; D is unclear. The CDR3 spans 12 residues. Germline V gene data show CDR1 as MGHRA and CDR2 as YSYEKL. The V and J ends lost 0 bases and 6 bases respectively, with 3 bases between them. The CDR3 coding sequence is TGCGCCAGCAGCCAAGACGTAAACACCATATATTTT. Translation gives CASSQDVNTIYF.

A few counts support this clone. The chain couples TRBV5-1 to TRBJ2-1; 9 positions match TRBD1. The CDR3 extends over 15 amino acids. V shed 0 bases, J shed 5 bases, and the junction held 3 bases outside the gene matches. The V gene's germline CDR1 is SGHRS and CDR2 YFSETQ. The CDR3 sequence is CASSLAGQGNNEQFF. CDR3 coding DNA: TGCGCCAGCAGCTTGGCTGGACAGGGGAACAATGAGCAGTTCTTC.

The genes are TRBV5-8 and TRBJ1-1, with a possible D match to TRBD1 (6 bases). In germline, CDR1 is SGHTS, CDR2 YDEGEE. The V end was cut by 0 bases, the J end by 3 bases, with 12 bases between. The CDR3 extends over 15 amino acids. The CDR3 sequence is CASSLAPTGDTEAFF. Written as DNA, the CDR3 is TGTGCCAGCAGCTTGGCCCCGACAGGTGACACTGAAGCTTTCTTT.

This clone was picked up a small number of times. The CDR3 spells CASSPGRESEQFF. DNA of the CDR3: TGTGCCAGCAGCCCCGGACGGGAGAGTGAGCAGTTCTTC. This rearrangement joins TRBV11-2 to TRBJ2-1; possibly TRBD2 for D (6 bases). This CDR3 is built from 13 residues. Germline V gene lookup returns CDR1 SGHAT and CDR2 FQNNGV. V lost 5 bases and J 9 bases, leaving 14 bases between the germline ends.

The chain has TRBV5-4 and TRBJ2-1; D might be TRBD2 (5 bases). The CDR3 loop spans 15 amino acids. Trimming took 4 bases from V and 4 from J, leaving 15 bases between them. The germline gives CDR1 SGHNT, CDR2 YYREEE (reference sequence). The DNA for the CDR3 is TGTGCCAGCAGCCTTAGGACTTCCATTTACAATGAGCAGTTCTTC. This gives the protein CASSLRTSIYNEQFF.

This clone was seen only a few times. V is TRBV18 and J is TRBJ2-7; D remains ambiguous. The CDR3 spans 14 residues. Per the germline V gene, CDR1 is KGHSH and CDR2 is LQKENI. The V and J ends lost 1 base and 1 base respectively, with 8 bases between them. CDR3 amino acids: CASSPRAYSYEQYF. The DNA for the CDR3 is TGTGCCAGCTCACCACGGGCCTATTCCTACGAGCAGTACTTC.

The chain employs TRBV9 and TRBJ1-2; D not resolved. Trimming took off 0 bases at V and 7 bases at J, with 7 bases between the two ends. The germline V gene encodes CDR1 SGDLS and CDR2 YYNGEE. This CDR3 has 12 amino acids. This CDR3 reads CASSVVRGGYTF. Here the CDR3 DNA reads TGTGCCAGCAGCGTAGTTCGGGGTGGCTACACCTTC.

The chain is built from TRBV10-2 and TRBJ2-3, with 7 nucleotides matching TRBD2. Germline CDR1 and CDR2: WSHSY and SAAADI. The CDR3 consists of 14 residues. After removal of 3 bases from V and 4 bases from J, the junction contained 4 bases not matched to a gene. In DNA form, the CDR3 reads TGCGCCAGCAGTGACGAGCGGGGCCCAGATACGCAGTATTTT. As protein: CASSDERGPDTQYF.

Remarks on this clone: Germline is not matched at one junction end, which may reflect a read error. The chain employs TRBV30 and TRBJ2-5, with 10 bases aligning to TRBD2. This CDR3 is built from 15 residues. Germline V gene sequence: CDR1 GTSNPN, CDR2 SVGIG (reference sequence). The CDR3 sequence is CAWNRAGGEQGTQYF. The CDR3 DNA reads TGTGCCTGGAATCGAGCGGGGGGGGAGCAAGGGACCCAGTACTTC.

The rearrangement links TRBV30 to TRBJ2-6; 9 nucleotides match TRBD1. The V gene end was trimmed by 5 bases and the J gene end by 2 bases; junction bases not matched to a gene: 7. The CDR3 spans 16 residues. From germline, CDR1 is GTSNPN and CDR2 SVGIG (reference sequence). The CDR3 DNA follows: TGTGCCTGGGCCAGAACAGGGGGCGCTGGGGCCAACGTCCTGACTTTC. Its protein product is CAWARTGGAGANVLTF.